This T cell receptor (beta chain) is from a study of blood T cell repertoires in COVID-19. Study context: Both acute and convalescent COVID-19 samples were obtained from the United States, Italy and Spain.

This CDR3 is built from 14 residues. V was cut by 1 base and J by 4 bases, with 11 bases left in between. Germline assignment: CDR1 GTSNPN and CDR2 SVGIG (reference sequence). Clones were read by immunoSEQ multiplex PCR, and TCRdb kept only the in-frame ones, dropping some. The table shows more than 200,000 clones, with roughly 90% occurring only once. This chain uses TRBV30 with TRBJ2-1; D is perhaps TRBD2 (5 bases). Material for sequencing was peripheral blood. The origin of this receptor is a man between 65 and 85 years old with acute or convalescent COVID-19. CDR3 loop: CAWSGVARYNEQFF. The CDR3 coding sequence is TGTGCCTGGAGTGGGGTAGCGAGATACAATGAGCAGTTCTTC.